One and the same sample provided the 26 T cell receptor beta chains below, sequenced in a study of OX40 agonist ivuxolimab in advanced cancers. Sequencing used immunoSEQ multiplex PCR; TCRdb keeps in-frame clones, though not all of them. The sample has tens of thousands of clones, around 89% seen once. Sequencing used CD4+ or CD8+ T cells sorted from blood, obtained in a trial of the OX40 agonist ivuxolimab. These receptors all come from an adult with an advanced solid tumor such as melanoma, head and neck, liver or kidney cancer.

This clone is a singleton in its sample. The chain has TRBV4-3 and TRBJ1-2; D is ambiguous. The germline V and J ends were trimmed by 0 bases and 2 bases, with 10 bases remaining between them. CDR1 LGHNA and CDR2 YSLEER come from the germline V gene. CDR3 length: 15 amino acids. Here the CDR3 reads CASSQEDGDNYGYTF. CDR3 coding DNA: TGCGCCAGCAGCCAAGAGGACGGCGACAACTATGGCTACACCTTC.

The J gene is TRBJ2-7, the V gene TRBV7-2; the match to TRBD2 covers 7 bases. Germline CDR1 and CDR2: SGHTA and FQGNSA. The trim removed 1 base at V and 6 bases at J, leaving 6 bases unmatched. This CDR3 is 14 amino acids long. The CDR3 is CASSLGTSLSEQYF. Here the CDR3 DNA reads TGTGCCAGCAGCTTAGGGACTAGTTTGAGCGAGCAGTACTTC.

V and J are TRBV7-9 and TRBJ1-2; a weak D match, TRBD1 (5 bases). The CDR3 spans 16 residues. The germline CDR1 and CDR2 sequences are SEHNR and FQNEAQ (reference sequence). The V end was cut by 8 bases, the J end by 6 bases, with 25 bases between. Here the CDR3 reads CASQNTGQGDFNGYTF. CDR3 sequence (DNA): TGTGCCAGCCAAAATACGGGGCAGGGCGATTTTAATGGCTACACCTTC.

The V and J genes are TRBV19 and TRBJ1-5; D not certain. The V end lost 2 bases, the J end lost 2 bases, and 13 bases lay between the germline ends. Germline V gene sequence: CDR1 LNHDA, CDR2 SQIVND (reference sequence). This CDR3 is built from 16 residues. The CDR3 is CASSIYLGSGNQPQHF. CDR3 coding DNA: TGTGCCAGTAGTATATATCTGGGGTCGGGCAATCAGCCCCAGCATTTT.

The J gene is TRBJ2-7, the V gene TRBV11-2; 8 bases are a match to TRBD2. V was clipped by 3 bases and J by 5 bases; unmatched bases: 6. From germline, CDR1 is SGHAT and CDR2 FQNNGV. This CDR3 has 14 amino acids. The DNA of the CDR3 is TGTGCCAGCAGCTTCGGCGGGAGGATCCACGAGCAGTACTTC. Amino acids: CASSFGGRIHEQYF. The whole variable domain, filled in from reference TRBV11-2 and TRBJ2-7, reads EAGVAQSPRYKIIEKRQSVAFWCNPISGHATLYWYQQILGQGPKLLIQFQNNGVVDDSQLPKDRFSAERLKGVDSTLKIQPAKLEDSAVYLCASSFGGRIHEQYFGPGTRLTVT.

The chain links TRBV27 to TRBJ2-1; TRBD2 is a possible D gene (5 bases). Trimming shortened V by 3 bases and J by 5 bases, and 14 bases separated the two germline ends. The germline V gene has CDR1 MNHEY and CDR2 SMNVEV (reference sequence). The CDR3 sequence is 15 residues long. The CDR3 sequence: CASSFGGLGDNEQFF. CDR3 coding DNA: TGTGCCAGCAGTTTTGGCGGGCTGGGCGACAATGAGCAGTTCTTC.

This chain links TRBV7-8 with TRBJ1-1; maybe TRBD1 (6 bases). Germline CDR1 SGHVS, CDR2 FQNEAQ. This CDR3 region has 15 residues. The V gene lost 6 bases and the J gene lost 1 base, with 15 bases spanning the gap. The CDR3 region is CASRFQGQGNTEAFF. The CDR3 nucleotides read TGTGCCAGCAGGTTCCAGGGGCAGGGGAACACTGAAGCTTTCTTT.

In its sample, this clone was seen once. The chain is built from TRBV9 and TRBJ2-1; D is ambiguous. This CDR3 is 15 amino acids long. Germline assignment: CDR1 SGDLS and CDR2 YYNGEE. Trimming pared 0 bases from V and 7 bases from J, leaving 14 bases between. CDR3 nucleotides: TGTGCCAGCAGCGTAGCTGGCGGCACTTCGAATGAGCAGTTCTTC. Encoded protein: CASSVAGGTSNEQFF.

This chain uses TRBV27 with TRBJ2-1; D perhaps matches TRBD2 (6 bases). CDR1 and CDR2 from the germline V gene are MNHEY and SMNVEV (reference sequence). This CDR3 has 16 residues. The germline V and J ends were trimmed by 5 bases and 4 bases, with 18 bases remaining between them. CDR3 sequence (DNA): TGTGCCAGCAGTCCCCTGCGGGGCTTGGGGTACAATGAGCAGTTCTTC. Its translation is CASSPLRGLGYNEQFF.

The CDR3 DNA reads TGTGCCAGCAGTTTCGGGACAGGAGATTACGAGCAGTACTTC. Translated: CASSFGTGDYEQYF. The chain combines TRBV27 with TRBJ2-7; 8 nucleotides align to TRBD1. The V segment lost 3 bases and the J segment 4 bases; nucleotides outside the gene matches: 5. The CDR3 contains 14 residues. Looked up from germline, CDR1 is MNHEY and CDR2 is SMNVEV (reference sequence).

The CDR3 here is CASSGQFPFSGANVLTF. CDR3 DNA: TGTGCCAGCAGTGGGCAGTTCCCTTTCTCTGGGGCCAACGTCCTGACTTTC. The chain joins TRBV7-9 to TRBJ2-6; D unclear. Trimming left V 6 bases short and J 0 bases short, with 15 bases between. The germline gives CDR1 SEHNR, CDR2 FQNEAQ (reference sequence). The CDR3 runs to 17 residues.

The chain carries TRBV6-5 and TRBJ1-2, with a possible D match to TRBD1 (5 bases). V was cut by 6 bases and J by 4 bases, with 9 bases left in between. The CDR3 has 12 amino acids. Germline CDR1 reads MNHEY; CDR2 reads SVGAGI. CDR3 loop: CASSLQGYGYTF. CDR3 DNA: TGTGCCAGCAGCCTCCAGGGCTATGGCTACACCTTC.

V gene TRBV5-6 combines with J gene TRBJ1-2; possibly TRBD1 for D (5 bases). Trimming took off 5 bases at V and 4 bases at J, with 18 bases between the two ends. The CDR3 consists of 15 residues. Germline V lookup: CDR1 SGHDT, CDR2 YYEEEE. The CDR3 DNA is TGTGCCAGCAGTTATGGGAGTAGGGGTCCCTATGGCTACACCTTC. Its translation is CASSYGSRGPYGYTF. Full variable domain (outside the CDR3, taken from reference TRBV5-6 and TRBJ1-2): DAGVTQSPTHLIKTRGQQVTLRCSPKSGHDTVSWYQQALGQGPQFIFQYYEEEERQRGNFPDRFSGHQFPNYSSELNVNALLLGDSALYLCASSYGSRGPYGYTFGSGTRLTVV.

This chain joins TRBV7-9 and TRBJ2-3; TRBD1 aligns across 7 bases. Germline loops: CDR1 SEHNR, CDR2 FQNEAQ (reference sequence). V gave up 1 base and J gave up 1 base; unmatched junction bases: 5. The CDR3 is 16 residues long. CDR3 sequence (DNA): TGTGCCAGCAGCTTAGAGACAGGGCTCCGCACAGATACGCAGTATTTT. Its protein is CASSLETGLRTDTQYF.

For the CDR3, the DNA is TGTGCCAGCAGTTTCCCCGAGGGAGTTTTGGAGCAGTTCTTC. This translates into CASSFPEGVLEQFF. The chain has TRBV28 and TRBJ2-1; D is perhaps TRBD2 (5 bases). Trimming removed 3 bases from V and 10 bases from J, with 16 bases in between. The CDR3 consists of 14 residues. From germline, CDR1 is MDHEN and CDR2 SYDVKM. Filled out from reference TRBV28 and TRBJ2-1, the complete variable domain reads DVKVTQSSRYLVKRTGEKVFLECVQDMDHENMFWYRQDPGLGLRLIYFSYDVKMKEKGDIPEGYSVSREKKERFSLILESASTNQTSMYLCASSFPEGVLEQFFGPGTRLTVL.

V usage is TRBV10-3 and J usage is TRBJ1-1; 8 bases line up with TRBD1. The CDR3 extends over 15 amino acids. V lost 0 bases and J lost 4; bases outside the gene matches: 4. Germline V gives CDR1 ENHRY, CDR2 SYGVKD. The CDR3 here is CAISESDRGRTEAFF. As DNA, the CDR3 is TGTGCCATCAGTGAGTCCGACAGGGGACGCACTGAAGCTTTCTTT.

The chain has TRBV6-1 and TRBJ2-7; D call uncertain. Trimming took 8 bases from V and 6 from J, leaving 8 bases between them. Germline V CDR1 and CDR2: MNHNS, SASEGT. This CDR3 spans 10 amino acids. The CDR3 DNA is TGTGCCAGCGGCCCATCCGAGCAGTACTTC. The encoded protein is CASGPSEQYF.

V usage is TRBV7-2 and J usage is TRBJ2-3, with a tentative D call TRBD2 (6 bases). This CDR3 spans 15 amino acids. The germline CDR1 and CDR2 sequences are SGHTA and FQGNSA. Trimming left V 5 bases short and J 2 bases short, with 14 bases between. The CDR3 loop is CASSRPGLLTDTQYF. In DNA, the CDR3 is TGTGCCAGCAGCCGACCGGGACTCCTCACAGATACGCAGTATTTT.

The V call is TRBV19, the J call TRBJ2-7, with unresolved D. V was clipped by 1 base and J by 1 base, with 11 bases between them. CDR1 LNHDA and CDR2 SQIVND come from the germline V gene (reference sequence). This CDR3 is built from 15 residues. The CDR3 is CASSIGLSASYEQYF. For the CDR3, the DNA is TGTGCCAGTAGTATAGGCTTGTCGGCTTCCTACGAGCAGTACTTC.

The chain uses TRBV11-3 and TRBJ1-1; a weak D match, TRBD1 (6 bases). Germline loops: CDR1 SGHNT, CDR2 YENEEA. The V and J ends lost 1 base and 7 bases respectively, with 13 bases between them. The CDR3 loop spans 14 amino acids. CDR3 residues: CASSLVLGAREAFF. The CDR3 nucleotides read TGTGCCAGCAGCTTAGTGCTGGGGGCTCGTGAAGCTTTCTTT.

The gene calls are TRBV28 and TRBJ2-7; D is uncertain. CDR1 and CDR2 (germline): MDHEN, SYDVKM. The CDR3 loop spans 12 amino acids. Trimming stripped 6 bases from V and 2 bases from J, with 8 bases between. The CDR3 loop reads CASSPAPYEQYF. In DNA, the CDR3 is TGTGCCAGCAGCCCCGCCCCCTACGAGCAGTACTTC.

The chain is built from TRBV6-5 and TRBJ2-3, with 8 bases fitting TRBD1. The CDR3 covers 15 residues. The germline V gene encodes CDR1 MNHEY and CDR2 SVGAGI. The trim removed 2 bases at V and 4 bases at J, leaving 5 bases unmatched. The CDR3 DNA reads as TGTGCCAGCAGTTACAACGGACAGGGCGCAGATACGCAGTATTTT. Encoded protein: CASSYNGQGADTQYF.

The genes are TRBV28 and TRBJ2-1; D ambiguous. Deletions cut 4 bases from V and 0 bases from J, with 10 bases between. The CDR3 totals 15 residues. Looked up from germline, CDR1 is MDHEN and CDR2 is SYDVKM. The CDR3 loop is CASSSQDYSYNEQFF. Here the CDR3 DNA reads TGTGCCAGCAGTTCTCAGGATTACTCCTACAATGAGCAGTTCTTC. The complete variable domain, with remaining parts taken from reference TRBV28 and TRBJ2-1, reads DVKVTQSSRYLVKRTGEKVFLECVQDMDHENMFWYRQDPGLGLRLIYFSYDVKMKEKGDIPEGYSVSREKKERFSLILESASTNQTSMYLCASSSQDYSYNEQFFGPGTRLTVL.

The chain carries TRBV19 and TRBJ2-3; a possible D gene is TRBD1 (6 bases). V was clipped by 6 bases and J by 7 bases, with 14 bases between them. There are 13 residues in the CDR3. Germline CDR1 LNHDA, CDR2 SQIVND (reference sequence). CDR3 protein: CASRALQGHTQYF. DNA for the CDR3: TGTGCCAGTAGAGCACTACAGGGCCATACGCAGTATTTT.

V usage is TRBV27 and J usage is TRBJ1-1; D unclear. The V end was cut by 6 bases, the J end by 6 bases, with 14 bases between. Looked up from germline, CDR1 is MNHEY and CDR2 is SMNVEV (reference sequence). The CDR3 totals 13 residues. The CDR3 DNA follows: TGTGCCAGCAGCCCGACGGGAAAGGCTGAAGCTTTCTTT. It specifies CASSPTGKAEAFF.

This clone was observed once. The gene calls are TRBV25-1 and TRBJ2-7, with 7 nucleotides matching TRBD1. Trimming removed 4 bases from V and 3 bases from J; junction bases left unmatched: 6. The CDR3 extends over 14 amino acids. The germline CDR1 and CDR2 sequences are MGHDK and SYGVNS. CDR3: CASSARQGDYEQYF. Here the CDR3 DNA reads TGTGCCAGCAGTGCGCGACAGGGTGACTACGAGCAGTACTTC.